Presented here are 25 T cell receptor beta chains from one specimen sequenced in a study of T cell changes during pregnancy in multiple sclerosis. Method: immunoSEQ multiplex PCR; TCRdb's copy keeps in-frame clones and lacks some. The sample lists roughly 63,000 clones; about 92% were seen once. Sample: peripheral blood, taken in the second trimester of pregnancy. These receptors were taken from a female donor in good health, enrolled as a control in a pregnancy study.

The DNA of the CDR3 is TGTGCCCTACAGAGCAGAGCTAACTATGGCTACACCTTC. The encoded protein is CALQSRANYGYTF. The V and J genes are TRBV30 and TRBJ1-2, with D hard to call. Germline loops: CDR1 GTSNPN, CDR2 SVGIG (reference sequence). The CDR3 is made up of 13 amino acids. V gave up 8 bases and J gave up 0 bases, with 13 bases separating them.

The chain recombines TRBV9 with TRBJ2-3, with 7 nucleotides matching TRBD2. The CDR3 loop spans 14 amino acids. The V segment lost 3 bases and the J segment 2 bases; nucleotides outside the gene matches: 3. Per the germline V gene, CDR1 is SGDLS and CDR2 is YYNGEE. CDR3 bases: TGTGCCAGCAGCGCTAGCGGAAACACAGATACGCAGTATTTT. Translating it yields CASSASGNTDTQYF. Supplemented by reference TRBV9 and TRBJ2-3, the full variable domain reads DSGVTQTPKHLITATGQRVTLRCSPRSGDLSVYWYQQSLDQGLQFLIQYYNGEERAKGNILERFSAQQFPDLHSELNLSSLELGDSALYFCASSASGNTDTQYFGPGTRLTVL.

The chain employs TRBV9 and TRBJ2-7; 8 bases fit TRBD2. V lost 3 bases to trimming and J lost 3 bases; unmatched junction nucleotides: 5. Germline CDR1 and CDR2: SGDLS and YYNGEE. The CDR3 is 14 amino acids. This CDR3 reads CASSGRGGDYEQYF. The CDR3 DNA sequence: TGTGCCAGCAGCGGACGGGGGGGAGACTACGAGCAGTACTTC.

The genes are TRBV27 and TRBJ2-7; unclear D gene. Germline V CDR1 and CDR2: MNHEY, SMNVEV (reference sequence). Trimming left V 7 bases short and J 2 bases short, with 18 bases between. The CDR3 spans 15 residues. The CDR3 is CASTPNPGRAYEQYF. The CDR3 DNA sequence: TGTGCCAGCACTCCCAATCCCGGCCGGGCCTACGAGCAGTACTTC.

The rearrangement joins TRBV6-5 to TRBJ2-7; D possibly corresponds to TRBD1 (5 bases). The CDR3 consists of 15 residues. Germline CDR1 MNHEY, CDR2 SVGAGI. Trimming pared 5 bases from V and 0 bases from J, leaving 14 bases between. CDR3 DNA: TGTGCCAGCAGTCGAACCGACAGTATCTCCTACGAGCAGTACTTC. The encoded protein is CASSRTDSISYEQYF.

V gene TRBV7-2 combines with J gene TRBJ2-7; D not resolved. Germline assignment: CDR1 SGHTA and CDR2 FQGNSA. V lost 1 base and J lost 0, with 10 bases in between. This CDR3 is built from 15 residues. The CDR3 here is CASSLVPGSSYEQYF. DNA for the CDR3: TGTGCCAGCAGCTTAGTCCCGGGTAGCTCCTACGAGCAGTACTTC.

A single count supports this clone. V gene TRBV28 combines with J gene TRBJ1-5; maybe TRBD1 (5 bases). The CDR3 runs to 15 residues. CDR1 is MDHEN, CDR2 SYDVKM, per germline. Trimming took 6 bases from V and 5 from J, leaving 17 bases between them. The CDR3 DNA follows: TGTGCCAGCAGCCTCCCCCCAGGGTTAGATCAGCCCCAGCATTTT. This sequence encodes CASSLPPGLDQPQHF.

The genes are TRBV28 and TRBJ2-7; TRBD1 matches 9 bases. The CDR3 is made up of 17 amino acids. The germline CDR1 and CDR2 sequences are MDHEN and SYDVKM. V trimming: 4 bases; J trimming: 0 bases; junction bases outside the gene matches: 10. This CDR3 is CASSYLRDRESSYEQYF. CDR3 sequence (DNA): TGTGCCAGCAGTTATCTACGGGACAGGGAGAGCTCCTACGAGCAGTACTTC.

The chain couples TRBV11-2 to TRBJ1-5; weak D call: TRBD1 (6 bases). Trimming removed 5 bases from V and 3 bases from J, with 11 bases in between. This CDR3 region has 14 residues. The germline V gene encodes CDR1 SGHAT and CDR2 FQNNGV. The CDR3 reads CASSPDSFNQPQHF. The CDR3 region has the DNA TGTGCCAGCAGCCCGGACAGTTTCAATCAGCCCCAGCATTTT.

As for this clone: This sample includes further DNA sequences coding for the same CDR3. The chain combines TRBV19 with TRBJ2-7; 11 nucleotides agree with TRBD1. Unmatched junction bases numbered 6, after V lost 3 bases and J lost 5 bases. Germline loops: CDR1 LNHDA, CDR2 SQIVND (reference sequence). The CDR3 length is 15 residues. CDR3 sequence: CASSITGTGGNEQYF. The DNA of the CDR3 is TGTGCCAGTAGTATCACCGGGACAGGGGGGAACGAGCAGTACTTC.

The chain links TRBV18 to TRBJ1-5; D might be TRBD1 (6 bases). Germline-derived CDR1 and CDR2 are KGHSH and LQKENI. V lost 2 bases, J lost 3 bases, and 14 bases lay in between. The CDR3 is 16 residues long. This chain's CDR3 is CASSPGSGHVNQPQHF. CDR3 nucleotides: TGTGCCAGCTCACCAGGGTCGGGACACGTCAATCAGCCCCAGCATTTT. Looking up the rest from reference TRBV18 and TRBJ1-5 gives the full variable domain: NAGVMQNPRHLVRRRGQEARLRCSPMKGHSHVYWYRQLPEEGLKFMVYLQKENIIDESGMPKERFSAEFPKEGPSILRIQQVVRGDSAAYFCASSPGSGHVNQPQHFGDGTRLSIL.

The J gene is TRBJ2-1, the V gene TRBV10-1; the match to TRBD2 covers 9 bases. The CDR3 is 16 amino acids. The V segment lost 2 bases and the J segment 5 bases; nucleotides outside the gene matches: 7. From germline, CDR1 is WNHNN and CDR2 SYGVQD (reference sequence). DNA for the CDR3: TGCGCCAGCAGTGAGATCCCTAGCGGGGTGAACAATGAGCAGTTCTTC. As protein: CASSEIPSGVNNEQFF.

The chain uses TRBV5-4 and TRBJ2-5, with 11 bases matching TRBD2. Germline CDR1 reads SGHNT; CDR2 reads YYREEE (reference sequence). The CDR3 is 14 amino acids. J gave up 9 bases and V 0 bases, and 4 bases lay outside the gene matches. Here the CDR3 reads CASSLETSGKAQYF. CDR3 nucleotide sequence: TGTGCCAGCAGCTTGGAGACTAGCGGGAAAGCCCAGTACTTC.

J is TRBJ2-1 and V is TRBV6-6; 11 bases are shared with TRBD2. Losses at the gene ends were 4 bases for V and 8 bases for J; bases not matched to a gene: 10. The germline CDR1 and CDR2 sequences are MNHNY and SVGAGI (reference sequence). The CDR3 contains 16 residues. In nucleotides, the CDR3 is TGTGCCAGCAGTTCTCGAGGGACTAGCGGCGGTGATGAGCAGTTCTTC. It specifies CASSSRGTSGGDEQFF.

The chain has TRBV7-9 and TRBJ1-1; 7 nucleotides agree with TRBD1. The germline V gene encodes CDR1 SEHNR and CDR2 FQNEAQ (reference sequence). The V and J ends lost 3 bases and 0 bases, in that order; junction bases with no gene match: 10. CDR3 size: 17 residues. As DNA, the CDR3 is TGTGCCAGCAGCTTGGTACAGGGGATTTATATGAACACTGAAGCTTTCTTT. Translation gives CASSLVQGIYMNTEAFF.

This chain uses TRBV18 with TRBJ2-1; 11 bases match TRBD2. After removal of 3 bases from V and 8 bases from J, the junction contained 6 bases not matched to a gene. The CDR3 runs 15 residues. The V gene's germline CDR1 is KGHSH and CDR2 LQKENI. This CDR3 is CASSPSGRAGDEQFF. The CDR3, as DNA: TGTGCCAGCTCACCTAGCGGGAGGGCCGGGGATGAGCAGTTCTTC.

The chain couples TRBV2 to TRBJ2-3; 9 bases line up with TRBD1. CDR3 size: 15 residues. Germline CDR1 reads SNHLY; CDR2 reads FYNNEI. V was pared by 6 bases and J by 5 bases, with 9 bases of the junction left unmatched. CDR3 sequence: CASSKTGQGQDTQYF. The CDR3 bases are TGTGCCAGCAGCAAAACGGGACAGGGTCAAGATACGCAGTATTTT.

V usage is TRBV5-4 and J usage is TRBJ2-1; D unclear. V lost 1 base, J lost 5 bases, and 22 bases lay in between. There are 18 residues in the CDR3. Germline-derived CDR1 and CDR2 are SGHNT and YYREEE (reference sequence). CDR3 DNA sequence: TGTGCCAGCAGCTTGTCCCTGGTCGCCTCGGGTACCGACAATGAGCAGTTCTTC. It encodes CASSLSLVASGTDNEQFF.

This chain uses TRBV2 with TRBJ1-4; TRBD1 aligns across 7 bases. The CDR3 length is 17 residues. Germline loops: CDR1 SNHLY, CDR2 FYNNEI. The J segment lost 0 bases and the V segment lost 6 bases, leaving 10 bases of the junction unmatched. This chain's CDR3 is CASRDTGELSTNEKLFF. For the CDR3, the DNA is TGTGCCAGCAGGGATACAGGGGAGCTTTCAACTAATGAAAAACTGTTTTTT.

The chain carries TRBV10-3 and TRBJ2-5; TRBD1 might be the D (6 bases). V lost 6 bases to trimming and J lost 4 bases, with 15 bases between them. This CDR3 region has 14 residues. CDR1 is ENHRY and CDR2 is SYGVKD in the germline V gene. DNA of the CDR3: TGTGCCATCAGACAGGGTGAAGGAGGAGAGACCCAGTACTTC. It translates to CAIRQGEGGETQYF.

V gene TRBV10-2 combines with J gene TRBJ2-7, with TRBD1 matching 8 bases. V was pared by 4 bases and J by 3 bases, with 5 bases of the junction left unmatched. The CDR3 sequence is 14 residues long. In germline, CDR1 is WSHSY, CDR2 SAAADI. DNA of the CDR3: TGCGCCAGCAGTGTCTACACAGGGGGCTACGAGCAGTACTTC. Protein sequence: CASSVYTGGYEQYF.

The rearrangement uses TRBV6-5 and TRBJ2-7; 7 bases fit TRBD1. CDR1 is MNHEY, CDR2 SVGAGI, per germline. The CDR3 has 14 amino acids. V trimming: 5 bases; J trimming: 6 bases; junction bases outside the gene matches: 10. CDR3 coding DNA: TGTGCCAGCAGTAAACAGGGGCCAAACCTCGAGCAGTACTTC. It specifies CASSKQGPNLEQYF.

This clone was counted a single time. The DNA of the CDR3 is TGCGCCAGCAGCCAAAAACAGGGATTGGGAGATACGCAGTATTTT. Translating it yields CASSQKQGLGDTQYF. V and J are TRBV4-1 and TRBJ2-3, with D possibly being TRBD1 (6 bases). The V and J ends lost 2 bases and 5 bases respectively, with 14 bases between them. The CDR3 sequence is 15 residues long. Per the germline V gene, CDR1 is MGHRA and CDR2 is YSYEKL.

The chain uses TRBV4-2 and TRBJ1-5, with 10 bases identical to TRBD1. The CDR3 is made up of 16 amino acids. The germline gives CDR1 LGHNA, CDR2 YNFKEQ. After removal of 0 bases from V and 6 bases from J, the junction contained 5 bases not matched to a gene. The chain's CDR3 is CASSQDLGQGVQPQHF. The CDR3 nucleotides are TGTGCCAGCAGCCAAGACCTCGGACAGGGGGTTCAGCCCCAGCATTTT.

The chain has TRBV7-2 and TRBJ2-7; 8 nucleotides line up with TRBD2. V trimming: 5 bases; J trimming: 6 bases; junction bases outside the gene matches: 6. CDR3 length: 13 amino acids. From germline, CDR1 is SGHTA and CDR2 FQGNSA. The CDR3 sequence is CASSPGLGTEQYF. In DNA, the CDR3 is TGTGCCAGCAGCCCGGGACTAGGAACCGAGCAGTACTTC.